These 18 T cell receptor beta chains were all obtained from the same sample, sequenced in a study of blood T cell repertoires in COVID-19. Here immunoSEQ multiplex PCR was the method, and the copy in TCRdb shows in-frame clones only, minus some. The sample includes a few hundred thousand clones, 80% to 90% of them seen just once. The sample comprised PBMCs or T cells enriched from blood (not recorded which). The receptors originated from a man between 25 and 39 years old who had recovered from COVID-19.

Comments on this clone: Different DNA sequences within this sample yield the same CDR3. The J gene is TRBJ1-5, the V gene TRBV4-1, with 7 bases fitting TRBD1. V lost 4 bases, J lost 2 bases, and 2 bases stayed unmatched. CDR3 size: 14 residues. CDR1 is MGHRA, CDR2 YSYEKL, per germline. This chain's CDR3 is CASSPGQGNQPQHF. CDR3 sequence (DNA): TGCGCCAGCAGCCCCGGACAGGGCAATCAGCCCCAGCATTTT.

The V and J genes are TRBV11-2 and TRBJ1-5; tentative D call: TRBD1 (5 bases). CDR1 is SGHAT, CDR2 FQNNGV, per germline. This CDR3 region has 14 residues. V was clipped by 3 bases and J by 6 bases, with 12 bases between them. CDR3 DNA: TGTGCCAGCAGCTTGGGGCCTCTGGGTCAGCCCCAGCATTTT. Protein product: CASSLGPLGQPQHF.

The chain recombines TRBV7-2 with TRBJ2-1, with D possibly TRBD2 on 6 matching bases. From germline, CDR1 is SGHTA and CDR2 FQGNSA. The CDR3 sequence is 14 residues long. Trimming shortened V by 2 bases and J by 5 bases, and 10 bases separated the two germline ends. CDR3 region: CASSLIGGDNEQFF. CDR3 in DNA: TGTGCCAGCAGCTTAATCGGAGGGGACAATGAGCAGTTCTTC.

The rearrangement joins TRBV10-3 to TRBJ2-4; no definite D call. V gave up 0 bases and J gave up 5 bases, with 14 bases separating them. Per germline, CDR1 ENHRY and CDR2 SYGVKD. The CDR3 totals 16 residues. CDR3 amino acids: CAISESRSGIENIQYF. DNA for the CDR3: TGTGCCATCAGTGAGTCGAGATCAGGAATAGAAAACATTCAGTACTTC.

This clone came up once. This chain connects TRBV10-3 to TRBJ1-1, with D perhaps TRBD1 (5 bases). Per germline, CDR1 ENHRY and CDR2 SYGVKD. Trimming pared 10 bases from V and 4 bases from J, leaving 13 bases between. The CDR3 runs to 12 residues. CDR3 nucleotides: TGTGCCACCGGGACGGGGGGCACTGAAGCTTTCTTT. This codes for CATGTGGTEAFF.

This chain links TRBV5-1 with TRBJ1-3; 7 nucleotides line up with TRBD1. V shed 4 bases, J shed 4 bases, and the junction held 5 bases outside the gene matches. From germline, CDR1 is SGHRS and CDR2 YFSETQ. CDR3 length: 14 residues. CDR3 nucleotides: TGCGCCAGCAGCGGGGACAGTGGCGGAAACACCATATATTTT. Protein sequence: CASSGDSGGNTIYF.

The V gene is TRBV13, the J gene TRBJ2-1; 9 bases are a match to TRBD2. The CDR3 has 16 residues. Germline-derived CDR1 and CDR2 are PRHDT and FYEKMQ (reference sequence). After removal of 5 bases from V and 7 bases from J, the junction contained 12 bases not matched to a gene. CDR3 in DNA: TGTGCCAGCAGCCCCCTGGCGGGGGGGCCTCGGAATGAGCAGTTCTTC. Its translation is CASSPLAGGPRNEQFF. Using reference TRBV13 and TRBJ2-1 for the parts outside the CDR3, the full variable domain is AAGVIQSPRHLIKEKRETATLKCYPIPRHDTVYWYQQGPGQDPQFLISFYEKMQSDKGSIPDRFSAQQFSDYHSELNMSSLELGDSALYFCASSPLAGGPRNEQFFGPGTRLTVL.

The CDR3 spells CASSQAANPPLHF. Here the CDR3 DNA reads TGTGCCAGCAGCCAAGCCGCTAATCCTCCCCTCCACTTT. The V call is TRBV3-1 (or the pseudogene TRBV3-2), the J call TRBJ1-6; no definite D call. This CDR3 comprises 13 residues. Germline CDR1 and CDR2: LGHDT and YNNKEL (reference sequence). The V gene lost 1 base and the J gene lost 13 bases, with 11 bases spanning the gap.

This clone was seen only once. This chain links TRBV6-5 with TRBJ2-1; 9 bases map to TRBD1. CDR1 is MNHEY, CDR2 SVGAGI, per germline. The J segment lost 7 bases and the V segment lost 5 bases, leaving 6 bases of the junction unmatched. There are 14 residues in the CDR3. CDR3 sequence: CASSHRGRLNEQFF. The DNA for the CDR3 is TGTGCCAGCAGTCACAGGGGGCGCTTAAATGAGCAGTTCTTC.

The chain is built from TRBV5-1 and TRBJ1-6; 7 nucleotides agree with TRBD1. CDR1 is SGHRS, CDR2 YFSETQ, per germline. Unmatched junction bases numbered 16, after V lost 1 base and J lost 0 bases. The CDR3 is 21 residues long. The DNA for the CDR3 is TGCGCCAGCAGCTTGACGGCGGGACAGTTGCGCGGCGGCTCCTATAATTCACCCCTCCACTTT. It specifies CASSLTAGQLRGGSYNSPLHF.

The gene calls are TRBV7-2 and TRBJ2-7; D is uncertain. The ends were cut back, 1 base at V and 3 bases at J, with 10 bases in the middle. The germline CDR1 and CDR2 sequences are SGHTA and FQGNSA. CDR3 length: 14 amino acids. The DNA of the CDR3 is TGTGCCAGCAGCTTAGGACATCAAAGCTACGAGCAGTACTTC. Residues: CASSLGHQSYEQYF.

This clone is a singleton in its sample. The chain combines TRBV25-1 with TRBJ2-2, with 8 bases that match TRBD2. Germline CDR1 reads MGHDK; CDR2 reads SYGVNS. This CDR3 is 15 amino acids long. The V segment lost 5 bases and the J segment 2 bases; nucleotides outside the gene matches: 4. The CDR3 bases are TGTGCCAGCAGTTTGGGACTAGTTAACACCGGGGAGCTGTTTTTT. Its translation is CASSLGLVNTGELFF.

This chain's CDR3 is CATGSGTENYGYTF. CDR3 bases: TGTGCCACCGGTTCCGGGACAGAGAACTATGGCTACACCTTC. This chain links TRBV24-1 with TRBJ1-2; TRBD1 agrees at 7 bases. CDR3 length equals 14 residues. J gave up 2 bases and V 9 bases, and 8 bases lay outside the gene matches. Germline V lookup: CDR1 KGHDR, CDR2 SFDVKD.

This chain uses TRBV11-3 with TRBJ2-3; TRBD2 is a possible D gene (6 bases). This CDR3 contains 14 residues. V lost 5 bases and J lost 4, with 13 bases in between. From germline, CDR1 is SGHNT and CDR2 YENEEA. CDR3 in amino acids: CASSPGTSSDTQYF. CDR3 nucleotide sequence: TGTGCCAGCAGCCCCGGGACTTCATCAGATACGCAGTATTTT.

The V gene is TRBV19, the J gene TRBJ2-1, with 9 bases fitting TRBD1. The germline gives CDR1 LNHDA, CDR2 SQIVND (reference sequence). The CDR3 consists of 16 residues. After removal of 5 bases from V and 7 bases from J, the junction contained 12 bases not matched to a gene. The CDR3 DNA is TGTGCCAGTAGTCGGACCGGGACAGGGTTAGAGAATGAGCAGTTCTTC. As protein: CASSRTGTGLENEQFF.

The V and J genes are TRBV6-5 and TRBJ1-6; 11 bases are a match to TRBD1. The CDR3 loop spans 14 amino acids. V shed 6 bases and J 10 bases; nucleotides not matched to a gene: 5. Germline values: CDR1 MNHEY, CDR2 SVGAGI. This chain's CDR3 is CASSGTGGRSPLHF. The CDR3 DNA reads TGTGCCAGCAGCGGGACAGGGGGGAGGTCACCCCTCCACTTT.

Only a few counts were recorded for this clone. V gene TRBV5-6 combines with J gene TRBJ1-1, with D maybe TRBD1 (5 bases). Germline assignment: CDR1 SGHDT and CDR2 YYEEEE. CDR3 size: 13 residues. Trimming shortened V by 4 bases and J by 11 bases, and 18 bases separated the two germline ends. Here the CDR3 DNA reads TGTGCCAGCAGCCCAAGGGGCGGAGAGGTGGCTTTCTTT. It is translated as CASSPRGGEVAFF.

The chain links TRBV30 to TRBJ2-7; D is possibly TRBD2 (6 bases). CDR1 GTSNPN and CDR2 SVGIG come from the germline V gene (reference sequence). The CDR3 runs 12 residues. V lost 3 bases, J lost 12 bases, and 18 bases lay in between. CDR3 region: CAWRLEGGLVYF. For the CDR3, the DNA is TGTGCCTGGAGACTCGAGGGAGGTTTAGTGTACTTC.